Listed below are T cell receptor beta chains from one sample, sequenced in a study of shared clonotypes between healthy human individuals. The method was immunoSEQ multiplex PCR; TCRdb's version includes in-frame clones alone and lacks a portion of them. The table records some 2,100,000 clones, under 95% of them present only once. What was sequenced was naive CD8+ T cells from PBMCs. Receptor source: a man younger than 30 in good health. Some clones in this sample may be carry-over from other donors' samples. Each CDR3 is given with its conserved first and last residue. A D gene is named only where the DNA matches it firmly.

V gene	D gene	J gene	CDR3 DNA	CDR3 protein
TRBV11-2	.	TRBJ2-1	TGTGCCAGCAGCCCCGAAGCGGCGCGCTACAATGAGCAGTTCTTC	CASSPEAARYNEQFF
TRBV5-4	.	TRBJ1-5	TGTGCCAGCAGCTTGCGGGGTCAGCCCCAGCATTTT	CASSLRGQPQHF
TRBV28	TRBD1	TRBJ1-3	TGTGCCAGCAGTCCAAACCTATTGACAGGGTATAGCTCTGGAAACACCATATATTTT	CASSPNLLTGYSSGNTIYF
TRBV6-1	.	TRBJ1-2	TGTGCCAGCTCGAGGGGGGTTGAGAACTATGGCTACACCTTC	CASSRGVENYGYTF
TRBV7-9	.	TRBJ1-4	TGTGCCAGCAGCCCCTGGACAGTAGAGGAAAAACTGTTTTTT	CASSPWTVEEKLFF
TRBV5-5	.	TRBJ2-7	TGTGCCAGCAGCTTGGGACCTTGGGGGACTGGGACCTACGAGCAGTACTTC	CASSLGPWGTGTYEQYF
TRBV14	.	TRBJ2-7	TGTGCCAGCAGCCAAAGCTGGACCTACGAGCAGTACTTC	CASSQSWTYEQYF
TRBV9	TRBD1	TRBJ1-2	TGTGCCAGCAGCGCAACGGCAGGACAGGGTAGGGGCTATGGCTATGGCTACACCTTC	CASSATAGQGRGYGYGYTF
TRBV7-9	.	TRBJ2-5	TGTGCCAGCAACAATTATGAGGGGTCCCCAGGGGAGACCCAGTACTTC	CASNNYEGSPGETQYF
TRBV28	.	TRBJ2-1	TGTGCCAGCAGTTTCCCCCCTTTAGTTGAGCGGGCCACCTACAATGAGCAGTTCTTC	CASSFPPLVERATYNEQFF
TRBV6-6	TRBD1	TRBJ2-7	TGTGCCAGCAGTGCGAGGGGACAGGCTCTCAGGGACGAGCAGTACTTC	CASSARGQALRDEQYF
TRBV4-2	.	TRBJ2-3	TGTGCCAGCAGCCAAGATGGCCCAGGTGCAGATACGCAGTATTTT	CASSQDGPGADTQYF
TRBV28	.	TRBJ1-1	TGTGCCAGCAGTTCGATCCCGGGGGGAGATCTGAACACTGAAGCTTTCTTT	CASSSIPGGDLNTEAFF
TRBV5-8	TRBD1	TRBJ2-1	TGTGCCAGCAGCTGGGGGACAGGGAACGACGAGCAGTTCTTC	CASSWGTGNDEQFF
TRBV27	.	TRBJ2-1	TGTGCCAGCACCTCGAGGGGGGAGCAGTTCTTC	CASTSRGEQFF
TRBV28	.	TRBJ2-3	TGTGCCAGCAGTTTTACAGGCACAGATACGCAGTATTTT	CASSFTGTDTQYF
TRBV19	.	TRBJ1-2	TGTGCCTCTAGACAGGCTAACTATGGCTACACCTTC	CASRQANYGYTF
TRBV27	.	TRBJ2-5	TGTGCCAGCAGTCCCGACGGAGGGGGGACCCAGTACTTC	CASSPDGGGTQYF
TRBV7-9	TRBD2	TRBJ2-7	TGTGCCAGCAGCTTCACAGGACTAGGACACTACGAGCAGTACTTC	CASSFTGLGHYEQYF
TRBV27	TRBD1	TRBJ2-7	TGTGCCAGCAGTTGGGGACAGGGGGCCCGATACGAGCAGTACTTC	CASSWGQGARYEQYF
TRBV7-9	.	TRBJ2-7	TGTGCCAGCAGCTTAGTAGGAACGGCCTACGAGCAGTACTTC	CASSLVGTAYEQYF
TRBV27	.	TRBJ2-7	TGTGCCAGCAGTTTACGCCTAGCGTACACCTACGAGCAGTACTTC	CASSLRLAYTYEQYF
TRBV27	.	TRBJ1-1	TGTGCCAGCAGATCTGACCTTAACACTGAAGCTTTCTTT	CASRSDLNTEAFF
TRBV9	TRBD2	TRBJ2-7	TGTGCCAGCAGCGTATCGGGGAGGGCCGACGAGCAGTACTTC	CASSVSGRADEQYF